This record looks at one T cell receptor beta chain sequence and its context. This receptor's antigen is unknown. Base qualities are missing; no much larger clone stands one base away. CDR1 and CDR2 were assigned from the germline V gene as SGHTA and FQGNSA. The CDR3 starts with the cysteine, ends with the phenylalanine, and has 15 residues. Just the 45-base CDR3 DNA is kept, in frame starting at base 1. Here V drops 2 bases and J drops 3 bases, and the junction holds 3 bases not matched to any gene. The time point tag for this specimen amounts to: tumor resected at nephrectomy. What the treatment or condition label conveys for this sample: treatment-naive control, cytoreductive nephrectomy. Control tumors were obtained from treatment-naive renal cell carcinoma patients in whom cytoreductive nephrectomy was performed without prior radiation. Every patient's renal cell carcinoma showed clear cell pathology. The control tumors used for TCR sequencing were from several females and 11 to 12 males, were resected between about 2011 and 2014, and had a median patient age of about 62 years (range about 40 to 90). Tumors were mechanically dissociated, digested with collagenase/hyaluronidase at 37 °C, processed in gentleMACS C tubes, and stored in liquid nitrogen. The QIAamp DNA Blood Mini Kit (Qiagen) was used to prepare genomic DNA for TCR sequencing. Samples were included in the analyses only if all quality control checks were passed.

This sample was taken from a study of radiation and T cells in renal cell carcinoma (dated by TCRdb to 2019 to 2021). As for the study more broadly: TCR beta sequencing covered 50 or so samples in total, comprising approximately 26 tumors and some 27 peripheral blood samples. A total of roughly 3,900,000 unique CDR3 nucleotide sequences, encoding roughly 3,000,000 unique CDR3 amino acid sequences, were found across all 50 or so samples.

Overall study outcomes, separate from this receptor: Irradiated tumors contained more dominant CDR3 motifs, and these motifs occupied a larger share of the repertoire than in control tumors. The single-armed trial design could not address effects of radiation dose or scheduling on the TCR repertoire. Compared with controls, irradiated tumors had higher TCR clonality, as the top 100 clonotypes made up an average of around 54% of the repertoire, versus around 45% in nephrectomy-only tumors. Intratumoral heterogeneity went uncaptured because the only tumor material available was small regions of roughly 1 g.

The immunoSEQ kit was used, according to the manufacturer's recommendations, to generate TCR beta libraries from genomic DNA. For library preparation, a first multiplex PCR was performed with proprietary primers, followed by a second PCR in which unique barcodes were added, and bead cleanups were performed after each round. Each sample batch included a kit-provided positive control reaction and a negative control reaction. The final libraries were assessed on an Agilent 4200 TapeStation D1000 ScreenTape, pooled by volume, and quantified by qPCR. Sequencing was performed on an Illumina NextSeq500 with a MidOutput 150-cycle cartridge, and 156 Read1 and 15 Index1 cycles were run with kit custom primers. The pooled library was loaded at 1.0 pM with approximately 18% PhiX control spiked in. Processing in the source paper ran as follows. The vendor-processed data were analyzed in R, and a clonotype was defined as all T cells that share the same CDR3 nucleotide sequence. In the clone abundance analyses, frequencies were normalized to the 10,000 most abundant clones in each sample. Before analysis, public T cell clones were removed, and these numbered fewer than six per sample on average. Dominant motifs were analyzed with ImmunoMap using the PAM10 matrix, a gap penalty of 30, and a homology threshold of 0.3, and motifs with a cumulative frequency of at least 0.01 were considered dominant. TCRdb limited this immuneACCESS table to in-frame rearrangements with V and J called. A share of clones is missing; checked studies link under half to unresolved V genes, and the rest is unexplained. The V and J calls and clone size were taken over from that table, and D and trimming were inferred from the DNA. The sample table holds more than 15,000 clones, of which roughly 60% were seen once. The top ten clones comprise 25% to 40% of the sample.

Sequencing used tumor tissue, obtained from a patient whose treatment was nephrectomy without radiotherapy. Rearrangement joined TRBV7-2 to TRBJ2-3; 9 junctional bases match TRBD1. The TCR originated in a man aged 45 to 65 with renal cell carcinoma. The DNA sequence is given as TGTGCCAGCAGCTTAAATGACAGGGGGACAGATACGCAGTATTTT. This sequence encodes CASSLNDRGTDTQYF.